A selection of T cell receptor beta chains follows, all from one sample in a study of control samples from healthy donors and cancer patients. Profiled with immunoSEQ multiplex PCR; TCRdb holds only in-frame clones, not every one. The data hold 80,000 to 100,000 clones, with more than 90% observed a single time. Material: blood. The receptors originated from a human donor in good health. The donor label of this sample is uncertain. CDR3s leave out the opening cysteine and the closing phenylalanine or tryptophan.

v_call	j_call	cdr3_aa
TRBV19	TRBJ2-2	ASSRSRTESWTTGELF
TRBV18	TRBJ2-3	ASSPPSPGTSTDTQY
TRBV19	TRBJ1-3	ASGSGSGNTIY
TRBV12-3/TRBV12-4	TRBJ1-6	ASRGQNNSPLH
TRBV19	TRBJ1-5	ASKPWTERGQPQH
TRBV19	TRBJ1-2	ASSIAVSDYGYT
TRBV2	TRBJ1-5	ASSEDNSNQPQH
TRBV5-8	TRBJ1-1	ASSFIPTENTEAF
TRBV30	TRBJ1-2	AWSIQNSYGYT
TRBV24-1	TRBJ2-1	ATSDGAGGSYNEQF
TRBV6-6	TRBJ2-5	ASSSTSGGAWETQY
TRBV2	TRBJ1-1	ASSEAGGTEAF
TRBV7-6	TRBJ1-5	ASSGRGNQPQH
TRBV6-5	TRBJ1-5	ASSRLGGSNQPQH
TRBV5-4	TRBJ2-7	ASSLAGGTSYEQY
TRBV2	TRBJ2-5	ASNQGDQAQY
TRBV3-1/TRBV3-2	TRBJ2-7	ASSQVGAGDREQY
TRBV10-1	TRBJ2-2	ASSDGREAGELF
TRBV14	TRBJ1-6	ASRRTTGGYSPLH
TRBV2	TRBJ1-2	ASSGTGYGYT
TRBV12-5	TRBJ2-1	ASGLVWDDSNEQF
TRBV19	TRBJ1-4	ASSISDRPSLNEKLF
TRBV30	TRBJ1-1	AWSLRENTEAF
TRBV5-5	TRBJ1-6	ASSIPSNNSPLH
TRBV3-1/TRBV3-2	TRBJ2-7	ASSQLVRGYEQY
TRBV6-5	TRBJ1-1	ASSYGDPKRGTEAF
TRBV5-4	TRBJ2-7	ASSGQGYEQY
TRBV5-4	TRBJ2-1	ASKIRGGSDNEQF
TRBV19	TRBJ1-2	ASSIEPDRPST
TRBV19	TRBJ2-7	ASSTFPSGTYEQY
TRBV6-5	TRBJ1-1	ASRLNTEAF
TRBV11-2	TRBJ1-1	ASSLGPGTEAF
TRBV30	TRBJ1-5	AWNPGHYSNQPQH
TRBV6-5	TRBJ2-7	ASTGSGFDEQY
TRBV6-5	TRBJ1-1	ATTQGTPTTEAF
TRBV14	TRBJ1-1	ASSQDLETEAF
TRBV6-1	TRBJ1-1	ASSVAYLAF
TRBV5-4	TRBJ1-1	ASSQLQGMNTEAF
TRBV19	TRBJ1-1	ASNGRGRTEAF
TRBV6-5	TRBJ1-2	ASSLDRGYGYT
TRBV9	TRBJ1-1	ASSVGSFLDGKSAF
TRBV5-5	TRBJ1-6	ASTLVGRSPLH
TRBV18	TRBJ2-3	ASSPRDRGTTDTQY
TRBV5-5	TRBJ1-5	ASSLGTGGNQPQH
TRBV18	TRBJ1-4	ASSHTEGREKLF
TRBV2	TRBJ1-1	ARLSGTEAF
TRBV6-5	TRBJ1-1	ASSTTGWNTEAF
TRBV4-1	TRBJ1-2	ASSRDGQQGIGYT
TRBV10-2	TRBJ1-5	ASSETSREQPQH
TRBV11-2	TRBJ1-2	ASSVDEFDGYT
TRBV15	TRBJ1-1	ATSRDRTAGAF